Presented here are 16 T cell receptor beta chains from one specimen sequenced in a study of cytomegalovirus exposure and HLA in healthy donors. The PCR was carried out with 60 Vbeta primers and 13 Jbeta primers. Clones were read by immunoSEQ multiplex PCR, and TCRdb kept only the in-frame ones, dropping some. The sample carries some 90,000 clones, 77% recorded once. The specimen sequenced was PBMCs. These receptor sequences come from a boy younger than 18 in good health and CMV-seronegative.

The chain couples TRBV5-1 to TRBJ2-1, with TRBD2 as a possible D gene (6 bases). V lost 4 bases, J lost 4 bases, and 18 bases lay in between. Looked up from germline, CDR1 is SGHRS and CDR2 is YFSETQ. The CDR3 runs 16 residues. CDR3 residues: CASSPGDLRRYNEQFF. The DNA for the CDR3 is TGCGCCAGCAGCCCGGGGGACCTCCGGAGGTACAATGAGCAGTTCTTC.

The chain recombines TRBV7-2 with TRBJ1-1, with D uncertain. CDR1 and CDR2 (germline): SGHTA, FQGNSA. The CDR3 contains 13 residues. Trimming removed 5 bases from V and 0 bases from J, with 7 bases in between. The CDR3: CASSNTVNTEAFF. Here the CDR3 DNA reads TGTGCCAGCAGCAATACAGTGAACACTGAAGCTTTCTTT.

The table lists this clone with a few counts. V gene TRBV7-9 combines with J gene TRBJ2-2, with 8 bases fitting TRBD1. The germline V gene encodes CDR1 SEHNR and CDR2 FQNEAQ (reference sequence). This CDR3 contains 15 residues. Unmatched junction bases numbered 1, after V lost 4 bases and J lost 0 bases. The CDR3 reads CASSSDRANTGELFF. The DNA of the CDR3 is TGTGCCAGCAGCTCGGACAGGGCGAACACCGGGGAGCTGTTTTTT. The full variable domain, in which reference TRBV7-9 and TRBJ2-2 provide the parts outside the CDR3, is DTGVSQNPRHKITKRGQNVTFRCDPISEHNRLYWYRQTLGQGPEFLTYFQNEAQLEKSRLLSDRFSAERPKGSFSTLEIQRTEQGDSAMYLCASSSDRANTGELFFGEGSRLTVL.

The chain uses TRBV7-9 and TRBJ1-1, with D tentatively TRBD1 (6 bases). This CDR3 contains 14 residues. V was pared by 4 bases and J by 1 base, with 10 bases between. Germline values: CDR1 SEHNR, CDR2 FQNEAQ (reference sequence). CDR3 coding DNA: TGTGCCAGCAGCTCGCGACAGGAGAACACTGAAGCTTTCTTT. It translates to CASSSRQENTEAFF.

The chain is built from TRBV4-1 and TRBJ1-2, with 10 bases that match TRBD1. This CDR3 comprises 16 residues. The germline gives CDR1 MGHRA, CDR2 YSYEKL. V lost 3 bases, J lost 7 bases, and 11 bases stayed unmatched. The CDR3 coding sequence is TGCGCCAGCAGCCAGTTCCGGGACAGGGGATTTGGTGGCTACACCTTC. Amino acid sequence: CASSQFRDRGFGGYTF.

CDR3: CASTGLAKNIQYF. CDR3 in DNA: TGTGCCAGCACGGGACTAGCCAAAAACATTCAGTACTTC. The rearrangement uses TRBV6-5 and TRBJ2-4, with D possibly being TRBD2 (6 bases). The V gene's germline CDR1 is MNHEY and CDR2 SVGAGI. CDR3 size: 13 residues. Trimming took off 7 bases at V and 0 bases at J, with 7 bases between the two ends.

The genes are TRBV30 and TRBJ2-5; TRBD2 is a possible D gene (10 bases). Trimming left V 1 base short and J 5 bases short, with 29 bases between. From germline, CDR1 is GTSNPN and CDR2 SVGIG (reference sequence). CDR3 length equals 19 residues. CDR3 sequence (DNA): TGTGCCTGGAGTGGGTTACAGGGGGCGAAAGCGGGAGGGCGGGAGACCCAGTACTTC. Protein: CAWSGLQGAKAGGRETQYF.

This clone occurred once. V is TRBV4-3 and J is TRBJ2-2, with TRBD1 as a possible D gene (6 bases). The CDR3 is made up of 16 amino acids. The germline V and J ends were trimmed by 3 bases and 2 bases, with 13 bases remaining between them. Per the germline V gene, CDR1 is LGHNA and CDR2 is YSLEER. The CDR3 here is CASSHRRGSNTGELFF. Written as DNA, the CDR3 is TGCGCCAGCAGCCACCGTAGGGGGTCCAACACCGGGGAGCTGTTTTTT.

V gene TRBV10-3 combines with J gene TRBJ2-7, with 7 bases that match TRBD2. CDR3 length: 13 amino acids. In germline, CDR1 is ENHRY, CDR2 SYGVKD. Trimming cost V 6 bases and J 5 bases; bases outside gene matches: 7. The CDR3 nucleotides are TGTGCCATCAGCCCCGGGGGGAGGGACGAGCAGTACTTC. Amino acid sequence: CAISPGGRDEQYF.

This clone is a singleton in its sample. The chain couples TRBV5-1 to TRBJ1-2; 7 bases are shared with TRBD1. The germline V gene encodes CDR1 SGHRS and CDR2 YFSETQ. With 7 bases clipped from V and 0 bases from J, the junction kept 9 bases outside the gene matches. CDR3 length equals 15 residues. DNA for the CDR3: TGCGCCAGCGGGACAGCCCCCGAAGCTAACTATGGCTACACCTTC. Translating gives CASGTAPEANYGYTF.

This clone was seen a few times. The chain combines TRBV28 with TRBJ1-1, with D unclear. The CDR3 extends over 11 amino acids. Germline V gene data show CDR1 as MDHEN and CDR2 as SYDVKM. The germline V and J ends were trimmed by 3 bases and 6 bases, with 5 bases remaining between them. The CDR3 DNA reads TGTGCCAGCAGTTTGGGCTCTGAAGCTTTCTTT. It encodes CASSLGSEAFF.

The gene calls are TRBV27 and TRBJ2-3; a possible D gene is TRBD2 (5 bases). The CDR3 is made up of 15 amino acids. The V gene lost 6 bases and the J gene lost 3 bases, with 16 bases spanning the gap. From germline, CDR1 is MNHEY and CDR2 SMNVEV (reference sequence). CDR3 DNA: TGTGCCAGCAGCCCTCTTTTGGGCGGGACAGATACGCAGTATTTT. Amino acids: CASSPLLGGTDTQYF.

CDR3 DNA sequence: TGTGCCAGCAGCCCCGTTGACAGGGGCGTAAATTCACCCCTCCACTTT. It translates to CASSPVDRGVNSPLHF. The V and J genes are TRBV7-6 and TRBJ1-6; 8 bases are a match to TRBD1. Per germline, CDR1 SGHVS and CDR2 FNYEAQ. V lost 5 bases and J lost 7; bases outside the gene matches: 10. CDR3 length equals 16 residues.

This chain connects TRBV4-1 to TRBJ2-7, with 8 nucleotides matching TRBD2. With 0 bases clipped from V and 2 bases from J, the junction kept 6 bases outside the gene matches. Germline assignment: CDR1 MGHRA and CDR2 YSYEKL. The CDR3 length is 16 residues. CDR3 nucleotide sequence: TGCGCCAGCAGCCAAGAAATGCTAGCGGGCACCTACGAGCAGTACTTC. As protein: CASSQEMLAGTYEQYF.

The V and J genes are TRBV29-1 and TRBJ1-1, with D perhaps TRBD1 (5 bases). Germline CDR1 reads SQVTM; CDR2 reads ANQGSEA. The CDR3 runs 15 residues. The V end lost 4 bases, the J end lost 4 bases, and 19 bases lay between the germline ends. This CDR3 reads CSVGGRAKGGTEAFF. For the CDR3, the DNA is TGCAGCGTTGGGGGCCGGGCCAAGGGAGGCACTGAAGCTTTCTTT.

This sequence joins TRBV10-3 and TRBJ2-2; 11 bases fit TRBD2. Trimming took 6 bases from V and 5 from J; bases not matched to a gene: 5. CDR1 and CDR2 (germline): ENHRY, SYGVKD. The CDR3 is made up of 15 amino acids. The CDR3 loop reads CAIRIAGGPTGELFF. CDR3 coding DNA: TGTGCCATCAGGATAGCGGGAGGGCCGACCGGGGAGCTGTTTTTT.